This T cell receptor beta chain was observed in a study of shared clonotypes between healthy human individuals (TCRdb year 2020). Notes on the research overall: A couple of women and a few men aged 18 to 49 years were included in the cohort. Per donor, three plates each were used for CD4 naive and CD4 memory, two for CD8 naive, and one for CD8 memory. To estimate repertoire size and how much clonotypes are shared between individuals, the study performed deep sequencing of blood TCR repertoires from roughly five healthy adults. To increase sequencing depth and limit assay-specific biases, TCR repertoire library preparation and sequencing were carried out by different laboratories using diverse techniques. Between about 0.9 and 8.9 billion PBMCs per donor were obtained by leukapheresis.

To note about this clone: No cognate antigen has been identified for it. Base-call qualities are not available, and no considerably larger clone is one nucleotide away.

The cysteine opens and the phenylalanine closes a CDR3 of 13 amino acids. CDR3 DNA only is kept here, 39 bases in frame from base 1. CDR1 and CDR2, looked up from the germline V gene (reference sequence), are GTSNPN and SVGIG. Using the deep immunoSEQ assay, multiplex PCR amplified TCR CDR3 regions from genomic DNA. Genomic DNA extracted from each cell subset was distributed evenly over all wells of several immunoSEQ 96-well plates, and each plate served as one replicate. For sorted subsets, 200 to 250 ng of genomic DNA, equivalent to 25,000 to 35,000 T cell genomes, went into each replicate PCR. Purified libraries were quantified with a Qubit 3.0 fluorometer, sized on a Bioanalyzer 2100, and re-quantified with the KAPA Library Quantification kit. Every immunoSEQ 96-well plate was sequenced on a dedicated single-read 150-cycle Illumina NextSeq 550 flow cell. The study's processing was this. The immunoSEQ output contained only junctional sequences without quality scores, so filtering could not match that applied to full-length reads. Sequences were annotated with PyIR, a Python wrapper for IgBLAST v1.9, using IMGT germline references to assign V/J genes and CDR3. Reads were removed for weak V/J assignments (E-value above 1e-6), missing CDR3, stop codons, out-of-frame junctions, or ambiguous translated residues. V3J clonotypes were defined as sequences sharing the same inferred V gene, J gene, and CDR3 amino acid sequence. To compute the percentage overlap between repertoires, the number of shared unique clonotypes was divided by the size of the smaller repertoire. RTK rarefaction, the Chao1 estimator, and Recon v2.1 estimates of unobserved clonotypes were used to assess repertoire richness. Generation probabilities were computed with OLGA for all TCRbeta clonotypes obtained by the gDNA method from several donors. TCRdb mirrors the immuneACCESS table, restricted to in-frame sequences. Some clones are absent from its copies; in checked studies, under half trace to an unresolved V gene, and the reason for the others is unknown. V and J calls and clone size are copied from that table; D and trimming were computed from the DNA. The sample table contains around 2,000,000 clones; only one count was recorded for about 95% of them. 1.2% of the sample is in the top ten clones.

CD8 naive samples were CD45RO-negative cells positively selected for CCR7, giving a CD45RA+CCR7+ population that excluded TemRA cells. Healthy HIV-negative adults with no recently reported acute infections or vaccinations were included as donors. All donors were Caucasian adults living in Nashville, Tennessee, USA. Blood was collected by leukapheresis, and PBMCs were isolated by Ficoll-Histopaque density gradient centrifugation and then cryopreserved in liquid nitrogen vapor phase. Analytical flow cytometry was used to check the purity and quantity of every magnetically sorted T cell population. Genomic DNA was isolated from each sorted fraction and quantified by UV absorbance on a Nanodrop 2000c. The research as a whole found: Incomplete sequencing was indicated by rarefaction of sorted-subset datasets, despite the large sequencing depth. Estimated clonotype richness was generally larger for naive than for memory subsets. Because the study included only a small number of donors, the genetic and exposure-history diversity represented was limited. Across a handful of donors, approximately 4.9% of naive CD4, roughly 3.5% of naive CD8, roughly 2.2% of memory CD4, and over 0.35% of memory CD8 clonotypes were shared. Only blood was sampled, and tissue TCR repertoires likely differ from those in blood. Pairwise subsampling indicated that sequencing depth was expected to affect the degree of clonotype sharing among donors. Compared with non-shared clonotypes, clonotypes shared by all four sorted-subset donors had higher generation probabilities.

The V and J segments used are TRBV30 and TRBJ2-5, and TRBD2 may be the D gene, going by 5 matching bases. The J call may be wrong; the DNA end is better matched by TRBJ2-7. The source material was naive CD8+ T cells sorted from blood. Read against the paper, the sample's cell subset or site label means: CD45RA+CCR7+. The source is a young man in good health. In nucleotide form, the sequence is TGTGCCTGGACCGTACGAGGGTACCACGAGCAGTACTTC. It encodes CAWTVRGYHEQYF.